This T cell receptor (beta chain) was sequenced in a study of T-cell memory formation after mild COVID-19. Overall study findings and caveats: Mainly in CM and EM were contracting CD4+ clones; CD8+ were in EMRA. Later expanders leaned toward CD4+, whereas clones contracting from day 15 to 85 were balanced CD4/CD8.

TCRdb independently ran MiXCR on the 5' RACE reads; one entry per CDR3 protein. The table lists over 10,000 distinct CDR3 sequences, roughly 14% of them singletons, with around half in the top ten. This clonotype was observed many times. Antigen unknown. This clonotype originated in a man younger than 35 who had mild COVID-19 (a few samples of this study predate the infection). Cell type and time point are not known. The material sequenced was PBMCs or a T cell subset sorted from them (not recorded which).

CDR3 DNA: TGCGCCAGCAGCCAATCAGGGGGGGATACGCAGTATTTT. Its protein product is CASSQSGGDTQYF. The rearrangement uses TRBV5-1 and TRBJ2-3, with D possibly TRBD1 on 7 matching bases. The CDR3 loop spans 13 amino acids. V gave up 4 bases and J gave up 6 bases, with 12 bases separating them. CDR1 SGHRS and CDR2 YFSETQ come from the germline V gene.